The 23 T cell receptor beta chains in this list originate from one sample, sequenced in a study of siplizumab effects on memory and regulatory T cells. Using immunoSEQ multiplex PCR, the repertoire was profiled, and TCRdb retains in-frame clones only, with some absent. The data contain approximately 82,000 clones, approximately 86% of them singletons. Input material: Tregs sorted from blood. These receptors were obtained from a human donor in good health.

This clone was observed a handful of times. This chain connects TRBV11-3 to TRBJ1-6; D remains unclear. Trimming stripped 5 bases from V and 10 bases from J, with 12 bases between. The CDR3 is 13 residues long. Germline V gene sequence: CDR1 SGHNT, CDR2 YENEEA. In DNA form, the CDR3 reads TGTGCCAGCAGCCTCCTGATTGGGTCACCCCTCCACTTT. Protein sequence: CASSLLIGSPLHF. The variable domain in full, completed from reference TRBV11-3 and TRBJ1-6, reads EAGVVQSPRYKIIEKKQPVAFWCNPISGHNTLYWYLQNLGQGPELLIRYENEEAVDDSQLPKDRFSAERLKGVDSTLKIQPAELGDSAVYLCASSLLIGSPLHFGNGTRLTVT.

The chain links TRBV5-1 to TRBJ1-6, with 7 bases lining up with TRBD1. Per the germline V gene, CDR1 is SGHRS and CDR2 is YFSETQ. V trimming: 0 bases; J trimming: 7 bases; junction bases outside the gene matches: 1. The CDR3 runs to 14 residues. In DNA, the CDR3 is TGCGCCAGCAGCTTGGGGACAGGCAATTCACCCCTCCACTTT. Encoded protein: CASSLGTGNSPLHF.

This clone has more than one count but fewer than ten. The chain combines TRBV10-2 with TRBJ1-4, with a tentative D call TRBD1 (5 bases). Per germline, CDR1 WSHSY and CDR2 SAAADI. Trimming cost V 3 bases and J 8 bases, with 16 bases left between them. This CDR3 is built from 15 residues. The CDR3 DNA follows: TGCGCCAGCAGTGACCCCGGGACTCACGGAGAAAAACTGTTTTTT. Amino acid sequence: CASSDPGTHGEKLFF.

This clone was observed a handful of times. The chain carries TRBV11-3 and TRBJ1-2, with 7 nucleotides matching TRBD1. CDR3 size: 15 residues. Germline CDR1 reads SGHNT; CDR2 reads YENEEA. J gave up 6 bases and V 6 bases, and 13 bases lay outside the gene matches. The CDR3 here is CASRLSRQGGDGYTF. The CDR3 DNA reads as TGTGCCAGCAGACTATCCCGACAGGGAGGGGATGGCTACACCTTC.

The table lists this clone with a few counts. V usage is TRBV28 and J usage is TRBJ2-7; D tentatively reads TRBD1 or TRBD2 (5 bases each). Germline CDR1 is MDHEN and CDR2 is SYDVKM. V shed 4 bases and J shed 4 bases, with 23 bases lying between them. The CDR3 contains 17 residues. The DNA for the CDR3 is TGTGCCAGCAGTTCCCCGTACACCGGGACGGGACCTTACGAGCAGTACTTC. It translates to CASSSPYTGTGPYEQYF.

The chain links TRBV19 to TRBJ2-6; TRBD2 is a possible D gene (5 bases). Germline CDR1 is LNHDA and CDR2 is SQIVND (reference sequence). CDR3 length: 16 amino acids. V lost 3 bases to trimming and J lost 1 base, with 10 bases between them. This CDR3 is CASSIASGSGANVLTF. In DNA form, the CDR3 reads TGTGCCAGTAGTATCGCCTCGGGGTCTGGGGCCAACGTCCTGACTTTC. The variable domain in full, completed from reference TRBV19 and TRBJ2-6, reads DGGITQSPKYLFRKEGQNVTLSCEQNLNHDAMYWYRQDPGQGLRLIYYSQIVNDFQKGDIAEGYSVSREKKESFPLTVTSAQKNPTAFYLCASSIASGSGANVLTFGAGSRLTVL.

CDR3 nucleotides: TGCGCCAGCAGTGAGCTTTCCGGGGAACCCACCGGGGAGCTGTTTTTT. Residues: CASSELSGEPTGELFF. This chain joins TRBV10-2 and TRBJ2-2; tentatively, D is TRBD2 (5 bases). Germline-derived CDR1 and CDR2 are WSHSY and SAAADI. The V and J ends lost 2 bases and 4 bases respectively, with 14 bases between them. This CDR3 region has 16 residues.

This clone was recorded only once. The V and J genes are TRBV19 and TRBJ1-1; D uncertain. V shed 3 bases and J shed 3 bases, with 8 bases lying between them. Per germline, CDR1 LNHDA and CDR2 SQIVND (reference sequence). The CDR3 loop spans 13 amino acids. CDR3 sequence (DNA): TGTGCCAGTAGTATGGGGTTCTACACTGAAGCTTTCTTT. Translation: CASSMGFYTEAFF.

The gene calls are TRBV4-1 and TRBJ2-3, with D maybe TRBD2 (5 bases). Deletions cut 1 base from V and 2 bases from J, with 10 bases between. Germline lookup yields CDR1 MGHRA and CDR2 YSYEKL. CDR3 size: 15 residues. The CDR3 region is CASSQAGVNTDTQYF. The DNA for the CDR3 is TGCGCCAGCAGCCAAGCCGGGGTTAACACAGATACGCAGTATTTT.

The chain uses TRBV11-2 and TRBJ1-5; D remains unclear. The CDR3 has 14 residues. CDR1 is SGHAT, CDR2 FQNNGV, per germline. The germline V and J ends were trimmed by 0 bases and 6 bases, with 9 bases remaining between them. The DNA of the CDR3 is TGTGCCAGCAGCTTAGATCTGGGTGTTCAGCCCCAGCATTTT. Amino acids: CASSLDLGVQPQHF. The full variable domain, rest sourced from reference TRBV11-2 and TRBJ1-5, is EAGVAQSPRYKIIEKRQSVAFWCNPISGHATLYWYQQILGQGPKLLIQFQNNGVVDDSQLPKDRFSAERLKGVDSTLKIQPAKLEDSAVYLCASSLDLGVQPQHFGDGTRLSIL.

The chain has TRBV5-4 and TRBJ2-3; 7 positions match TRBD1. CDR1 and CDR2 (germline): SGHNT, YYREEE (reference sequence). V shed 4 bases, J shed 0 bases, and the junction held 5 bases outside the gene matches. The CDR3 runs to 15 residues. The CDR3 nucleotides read TGTGCCAGCAGCACAACAGGGGCGAGCACAGATACGCAGTATTTT. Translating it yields CASSTTGASTDTQYF.

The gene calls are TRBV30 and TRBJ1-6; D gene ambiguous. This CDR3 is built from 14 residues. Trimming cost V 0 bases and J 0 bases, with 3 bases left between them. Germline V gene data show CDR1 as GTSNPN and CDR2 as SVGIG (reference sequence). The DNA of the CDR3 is TGTGCCTGGAGTGTGAGCTCCTATAATTCACCCCTCCACTTT. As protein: CAWSVSSYNSPLHF. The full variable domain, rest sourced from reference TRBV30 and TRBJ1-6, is SQTIHQWPATLVQPVGSPLSLECTVEGTSNPNLYWYRQAAGRGLQLLFYSVGIGQISSEVPQNLSASRPQDRQFILSSKKLLLSDSGFYLCAWSVSSYNSPLHFGNGTRLTVT.

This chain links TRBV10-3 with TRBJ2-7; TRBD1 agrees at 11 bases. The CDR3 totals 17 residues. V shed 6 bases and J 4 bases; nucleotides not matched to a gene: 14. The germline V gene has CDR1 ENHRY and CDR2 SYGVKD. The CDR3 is CAISPGPGQGGEYEQYF. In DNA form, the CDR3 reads TGTGCCATCAGCCCCGGCCCGGGACAGGGGGGCGAGTACGAGCAGTACTTC.

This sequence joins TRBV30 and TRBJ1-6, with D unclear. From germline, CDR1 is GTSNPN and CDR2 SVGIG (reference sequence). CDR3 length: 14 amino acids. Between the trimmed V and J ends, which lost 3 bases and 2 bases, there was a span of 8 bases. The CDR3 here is CAWRLRAYNSPLHF. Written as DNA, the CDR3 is TGTGCCTGGAGGCTACGGGCCTATAATTCACCCCTCCACTTT.

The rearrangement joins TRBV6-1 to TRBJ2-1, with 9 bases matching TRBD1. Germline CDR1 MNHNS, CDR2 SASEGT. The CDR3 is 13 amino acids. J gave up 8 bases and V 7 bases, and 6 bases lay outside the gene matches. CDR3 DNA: TGTGCCAGCACGACAGGGGGGAGCGATGAGCAGTTCTTC. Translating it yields CASTTGGSDEQFF.

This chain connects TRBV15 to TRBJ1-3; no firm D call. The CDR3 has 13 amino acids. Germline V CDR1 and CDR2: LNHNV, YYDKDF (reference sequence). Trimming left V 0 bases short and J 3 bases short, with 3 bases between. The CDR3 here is CATSRDLGNTIYF. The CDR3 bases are TGTGCCACCAGCAGAGATCTTGGAAACACCATATATTTT.

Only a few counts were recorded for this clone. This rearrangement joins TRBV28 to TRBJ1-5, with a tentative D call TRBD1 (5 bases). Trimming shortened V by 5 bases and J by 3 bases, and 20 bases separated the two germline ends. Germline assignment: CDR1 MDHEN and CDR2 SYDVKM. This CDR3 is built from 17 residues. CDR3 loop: CASSRGTDRIINQPQHF. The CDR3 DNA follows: TGTGCCAGCAGTCGGGGGACGGATAGAATAATCAATCAGCCCCAGCATTTT.

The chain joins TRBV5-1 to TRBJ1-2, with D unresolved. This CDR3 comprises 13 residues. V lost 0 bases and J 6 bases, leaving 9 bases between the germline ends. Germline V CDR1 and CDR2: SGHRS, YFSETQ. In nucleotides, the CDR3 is TGCGCCAGCAGCTTGGACACGGCAAATGGCTACACCTTC. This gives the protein CASSLDTANGYTF.

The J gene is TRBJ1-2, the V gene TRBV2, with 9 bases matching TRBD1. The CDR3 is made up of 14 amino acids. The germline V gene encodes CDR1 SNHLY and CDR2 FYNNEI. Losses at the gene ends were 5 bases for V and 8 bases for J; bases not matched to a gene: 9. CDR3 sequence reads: CASSRQGERLGYTF. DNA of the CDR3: TGTGCCAGCAGTCGACAGGGGGAAAGGCTCGGCTACACCTTC.

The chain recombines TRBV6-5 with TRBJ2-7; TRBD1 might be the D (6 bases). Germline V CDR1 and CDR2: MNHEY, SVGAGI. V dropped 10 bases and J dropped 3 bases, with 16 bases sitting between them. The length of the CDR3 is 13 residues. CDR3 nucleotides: TGTGCCACCAGAGTACCCAGGGGCTACGAGCAGTACTTC. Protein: CATRVPRGYEQYF.

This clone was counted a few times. The CDR3 DNA reads TGTGCCAGCTCACCTCTACGGTCTTCTGGGGCCAACGTCCTGACTTTC. Its translation is CASSPLRSSGANVLTF. The chain joins TRBV18 to TRBJ2-6; D is undetermined. Germline V CDR1 and CDR2: KGHSH, LQKENI. Trimming took 3 bases from V and 1 from J, leaving 10 bases between them. The CDR3 totals 16 residues.

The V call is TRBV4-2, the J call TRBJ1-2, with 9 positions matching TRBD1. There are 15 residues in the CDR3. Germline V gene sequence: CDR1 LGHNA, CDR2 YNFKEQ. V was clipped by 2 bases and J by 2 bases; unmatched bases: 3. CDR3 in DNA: TGTGCCAGCAGCCAAATACAGGGGGCAAACTATGGCTACACCTTC. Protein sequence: CASSQIQGANYGYTF.

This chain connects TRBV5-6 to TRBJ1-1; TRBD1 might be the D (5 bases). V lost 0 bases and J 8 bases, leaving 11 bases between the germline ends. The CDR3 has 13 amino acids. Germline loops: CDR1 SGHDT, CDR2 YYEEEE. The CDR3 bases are TGTGCCAGCAGCTTGGGGCTAGGGGCAGAAGCTTTCTTT. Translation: CASSLGLGAEAFF.